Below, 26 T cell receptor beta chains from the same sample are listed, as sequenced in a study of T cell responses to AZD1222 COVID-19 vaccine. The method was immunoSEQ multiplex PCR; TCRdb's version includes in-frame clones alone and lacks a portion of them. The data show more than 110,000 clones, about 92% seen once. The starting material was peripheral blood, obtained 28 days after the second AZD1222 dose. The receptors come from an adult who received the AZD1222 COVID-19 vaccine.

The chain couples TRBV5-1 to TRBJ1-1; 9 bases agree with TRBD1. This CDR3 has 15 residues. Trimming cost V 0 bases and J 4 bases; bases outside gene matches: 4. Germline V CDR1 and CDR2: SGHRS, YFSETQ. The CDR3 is CASSLVRDRATEAFF. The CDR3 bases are TGCGCCAGCAGCTTGGTCCGGGACAGGGCCACTGAAGCTTTCTTT.

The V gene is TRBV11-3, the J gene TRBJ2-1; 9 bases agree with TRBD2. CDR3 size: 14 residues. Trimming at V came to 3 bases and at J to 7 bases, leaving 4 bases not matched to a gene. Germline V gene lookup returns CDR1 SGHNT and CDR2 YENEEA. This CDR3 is CASSFGGRANEQFF. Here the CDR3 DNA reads TGTGCCAGCAGCTTCGGCGGGAGGGCTAATGAGCAGTTCTTC.

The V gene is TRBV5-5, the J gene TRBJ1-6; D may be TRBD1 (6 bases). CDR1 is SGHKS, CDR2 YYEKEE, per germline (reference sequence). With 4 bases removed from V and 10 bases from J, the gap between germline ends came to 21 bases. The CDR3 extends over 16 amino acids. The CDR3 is CASSTSPGQGSSPLHF. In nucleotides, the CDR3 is TGTGCCAGCAGCACGTCCCCGGGGCAGGGGTCCTCACCCCTCCACTTT. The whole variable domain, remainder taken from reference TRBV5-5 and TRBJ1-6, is DAGVTQSPTHLIKTRGQQVTLRCSPISGHKSVSWYQQVLGQGPQFIFQYYEKEERGRGNFPDRFSARQFPNYSSELNVNALLLGDSALYLCASSTSPGQGSSPLHFGNGTRLTVT.

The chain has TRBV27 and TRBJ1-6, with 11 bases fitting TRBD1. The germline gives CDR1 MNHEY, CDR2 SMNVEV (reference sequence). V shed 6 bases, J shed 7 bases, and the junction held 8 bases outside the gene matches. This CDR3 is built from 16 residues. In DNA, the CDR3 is TGTGCCAGCAGCCCCGGACAGGGGGCTCGGAATTCACCCCTCCACTTT. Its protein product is CASSPGQGARNSPLHF.

CDR3 nucleotides: TGTGCCAGCAGCTTAGTAGACAGGGAGTCTGGCTACACCTTC. It encodes CASSLVDRESGYTF. The chain links TRBV7-9 to TRBJ1-2, with 7 bases lining up with TRBD1. V lost 1 base and J lost 7; bases outside the gene matches: 6. Germline CDR1 SEHNR, CDR2 FQNEAQ (reference sequence). This CDR3 has 14 residues. The full variable domain, rest sourced from reference TRBV7-9 and TRBJ1-2, is DTGVSQNPRHKITKRGQNVTFRCDPISEHNRLYWYRQTLGQGPEFLTYFQNEAQLEKSRLLSDRFSAERPKGSFSTLEIQRTEQGDSAMYLCASSLVDRESGYTFGSGTRLTVV.

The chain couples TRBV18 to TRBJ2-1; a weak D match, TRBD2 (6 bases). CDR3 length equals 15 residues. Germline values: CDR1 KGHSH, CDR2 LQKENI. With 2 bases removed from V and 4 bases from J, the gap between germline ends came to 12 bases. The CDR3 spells CASSPKEGPYNEQFF. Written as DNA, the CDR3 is TGTGCCAGCTCACCAAAGGAGGGTCCGTACAATGAGCAGTTCTTC.

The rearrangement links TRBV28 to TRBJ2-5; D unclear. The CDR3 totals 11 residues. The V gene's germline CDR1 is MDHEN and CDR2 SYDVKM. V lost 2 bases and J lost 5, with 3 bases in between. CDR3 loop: CASSLIETQYF. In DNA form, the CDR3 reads TGTGCCAGCAGTTTAATTGAGACCCAGTACTTC.

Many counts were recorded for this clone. The CDR3, as DNA: TGCGCCAGCAGTGAACTGACAGGGGGCTCCTACAATGAGCAGTTCTTC. Translated, it gives CASSELTGGSYNEQFF. This chain connects TRBV10-1 to TRBJ2-1, with TRBD1 matching 9 bases. CDR3 length: 16 amino acids. CDR1 WNHNN and CDR2 SYGVQD come from the germline V gene (reference sequence). Trimming took 3 bases from V and 0 from J; bases not matched to a gene: 3.

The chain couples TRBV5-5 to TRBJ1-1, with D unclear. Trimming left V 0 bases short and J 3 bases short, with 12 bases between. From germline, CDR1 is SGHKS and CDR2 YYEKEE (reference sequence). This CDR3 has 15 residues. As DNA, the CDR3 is TGTGCCAGCAGCTTGGGTTCGACAATTGACACTGAAGCTTTCTTT. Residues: CASSLGSTIDTEAFF.

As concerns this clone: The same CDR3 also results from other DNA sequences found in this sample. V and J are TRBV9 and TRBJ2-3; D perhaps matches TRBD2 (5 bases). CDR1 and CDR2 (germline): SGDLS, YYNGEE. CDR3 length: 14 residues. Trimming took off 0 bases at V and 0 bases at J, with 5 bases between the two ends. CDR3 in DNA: TGTGCCAGCAGCGTAGGCGGGAGCACAGATACGCAGTATTTT. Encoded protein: CASSVGGSTDTQYF.

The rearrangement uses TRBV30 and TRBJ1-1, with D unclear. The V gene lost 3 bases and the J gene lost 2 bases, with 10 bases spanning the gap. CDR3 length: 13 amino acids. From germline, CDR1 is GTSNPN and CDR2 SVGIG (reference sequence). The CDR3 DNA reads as TGTGCCTGGAGAGTGGGCCTTAACACTGAAGCTTTCTTT. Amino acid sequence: CAWRVGLNTEAFF.

CDR3: CASSPGSLAEAFF. CDR3 DNA sequence: TGTGCCAGCAGTCCAGGGTCGTTGGCTGAAGCTTTCTTT. The chain combines TRBV28 with TRBJ1-1; D is perhaps TRBD1 (5 bases). Germline loops: CDR1 MDHEN, CDR2 SYDVKM. Trimming left V 5 bases short and J 6 bases short, with 13 bases between. This CDR3 is built from 13 residues.

Written as DNA, the CDR3 is TGCGCCAGCAGCCCGGGACAGGGGGCTGGTACTGAAGCTTTCTTT. Translated: CASSPGQGAGTEAFF. The chain combines TRBV5-1 with TRBJ1-1; 12 bases map to TRBD1. CDR3 size: 15 residues. Germline values: CDR1 SGHRS, CDR2 YFSETQ. V shed 4 bases and J 5 bases; nucleotides not matched to a gene: 6.

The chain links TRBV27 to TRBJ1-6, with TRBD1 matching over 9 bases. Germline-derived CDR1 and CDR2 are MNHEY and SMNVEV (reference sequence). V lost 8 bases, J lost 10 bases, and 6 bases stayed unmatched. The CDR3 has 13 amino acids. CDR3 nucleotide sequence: TGTGCCAGCTCCGGACAGGGGAGGTCACCCCTCCACTTT. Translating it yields CASSGQGRSPLHF.

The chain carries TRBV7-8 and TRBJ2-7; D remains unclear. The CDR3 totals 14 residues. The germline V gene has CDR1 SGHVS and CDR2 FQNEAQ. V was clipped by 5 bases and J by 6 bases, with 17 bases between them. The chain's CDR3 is CASSPGSSRTEQYF. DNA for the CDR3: TGTGCCAGCAGCCCCGGGTCCAGTAGAACCGAGCAGTACTTC.

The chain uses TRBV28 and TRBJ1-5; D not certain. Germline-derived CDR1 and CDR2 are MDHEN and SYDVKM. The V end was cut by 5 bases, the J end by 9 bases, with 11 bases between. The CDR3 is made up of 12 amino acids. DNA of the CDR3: TGTGCCAGCAGTCTGCCCACTTCGCCCCAGCATTTT. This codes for CASSLPTSPQHF.

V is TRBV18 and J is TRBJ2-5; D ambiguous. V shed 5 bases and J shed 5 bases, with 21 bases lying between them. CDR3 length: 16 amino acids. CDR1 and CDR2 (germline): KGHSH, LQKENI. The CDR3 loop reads CASSSTSGQPGETQYF. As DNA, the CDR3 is TGTGCCAGCTCAAGTACATCAGGCCAACCCGGGGAGACCCAGTACTTC.

The DNA for the CDR3 is TGTGCCAGCAGCTCCCCGGGACTAGCGGGTGAGGGTGCCGGGGAGCTGTTTTTT. Translating it yields CASSSPGLAGEGAGELFF. The J gene is TRBJ2-2, the V gene TRBV7-3, with TRBD2 matching over 12 bases. This CDR3 spans 18 amino acids. J lost 6 bases, V lost 4 bases, and 12 bases had no gene match. The germline CDR1 and CDR2 sequences are SGHTA and FQGTGA. Combining the CDR3 with reference TRBV7-3 and TRBJ2-2 gives the whole variable domain GAGVSQTPSNKVTEKGKYVELRCDPISGHTALYWYRQSLGQGPEFLIYFQGTGAADDSGLPNDRFFAVRPEGSVSTLKIQRTERGDSAVYLCASSSPGLAGEGAGELFFGEGSRLTVL.

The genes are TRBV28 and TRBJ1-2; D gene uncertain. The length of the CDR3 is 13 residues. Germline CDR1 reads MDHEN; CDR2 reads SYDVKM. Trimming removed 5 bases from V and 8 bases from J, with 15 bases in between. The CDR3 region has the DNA TGTGCCAGCAGTGCCCCCTCCCCTTACGGCTACACCTTC. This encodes CASSAPSPYGYTF.

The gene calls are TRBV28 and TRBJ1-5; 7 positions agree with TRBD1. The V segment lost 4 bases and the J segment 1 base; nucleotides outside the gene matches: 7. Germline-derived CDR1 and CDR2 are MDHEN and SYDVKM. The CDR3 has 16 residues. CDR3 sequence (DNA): TGTGCCAGCAGTTCAGGGACAGTGCAGAGCAATCAGCCCCAGCATTTT. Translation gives CASSSGTVQSNQPQHF.

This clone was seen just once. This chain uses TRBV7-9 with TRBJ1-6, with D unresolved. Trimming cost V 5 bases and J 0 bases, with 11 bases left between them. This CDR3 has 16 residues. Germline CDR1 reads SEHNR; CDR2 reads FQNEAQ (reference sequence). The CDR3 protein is CASSRDRSSYNSPLHF. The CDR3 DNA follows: TGTGCCAGCAGCCGCGATCGAAGCTCCTATAATTCACCCCTCCACTTT.

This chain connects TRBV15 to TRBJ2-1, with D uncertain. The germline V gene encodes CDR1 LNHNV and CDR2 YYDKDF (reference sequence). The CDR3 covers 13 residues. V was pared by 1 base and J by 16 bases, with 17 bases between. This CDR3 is CATSRGKGPVVFF. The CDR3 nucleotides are TGTGCCACCAGCAGAGGCAAGGGCCCCGTAGTTTTCTTC.

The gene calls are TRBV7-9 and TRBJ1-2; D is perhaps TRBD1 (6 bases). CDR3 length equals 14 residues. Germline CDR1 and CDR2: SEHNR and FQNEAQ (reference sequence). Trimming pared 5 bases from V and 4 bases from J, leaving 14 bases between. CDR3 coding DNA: TGTGCCAGCAGCACTGGGGGCTATCTCTATGGCTACACCTTC. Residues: CASSTGGYLYGYTF.

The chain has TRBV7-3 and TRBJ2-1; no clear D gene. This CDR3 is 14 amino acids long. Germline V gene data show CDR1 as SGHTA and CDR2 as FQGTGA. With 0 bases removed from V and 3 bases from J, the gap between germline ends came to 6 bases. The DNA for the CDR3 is TGTGCCAGCAGCTTAACGAGCAGCTACAATGAGCAGTTCTTC. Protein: CASSLTSSYNEQFF. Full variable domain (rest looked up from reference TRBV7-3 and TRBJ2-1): GAGVSQTPSNKVTEKGKYVELRCDPISGHTALYWYRQSLGQGPEFLIYFQGTGAADDSGLPNDRFFAVRPEGSVSTLKIQRTERGDSAVYLCASSLTSSYNEQFFGPGTRLTVL.

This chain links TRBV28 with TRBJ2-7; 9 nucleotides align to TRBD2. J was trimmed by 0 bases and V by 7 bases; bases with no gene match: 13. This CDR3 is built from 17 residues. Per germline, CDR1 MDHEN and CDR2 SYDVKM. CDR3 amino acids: CASTPVSSGEFSYEQYF. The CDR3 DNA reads TGTGCCAGCACCCCGGTTTCTAGCGGGGAATTCTCCTACGAGCAGTACTTC.

The CDR3: CASGNSNQPQHF. The DNA of the CDR3 is TGTGCCAGCGGGAATTCCAATCAGCCCCAGCATTTT. The chain recombines TRBV6-6 with TRBJ1-5; D gene unclear. The CDR3 has 12 residues. V lost 8 bases and J lost 3, with 8 bases in between. Germline V gives CDR1 MNHNY, CDR2 SVGAGI (reference sequence).